This passage covers 11 T cell receptor beta chains from one sample sequenced in a study of shared clonotypes between healthy human individuals. Sequencing was performed with immunoSEQ multiplex PCR; in TCRdb, only in-frame clones are kept and a portion is missing. The sample records roughly 2.4 million clones, around 95% being singletons. The sequenced material came from naive CD4+ T cells sorted from blood. As for subset: CD45RA+ positively selected. The receptors stem from a man aged 18 to 35 in good health.

In regard to this clone: In the same sample, other DNA sequences code for this CDR3. The chain links TRBV5-6 to TRBJ1-3, with D unresolved. With 0 bases removed from V and 0 bases from J, the gap between germline ends came to 4 bases. The CDR3 is 14 amino acids. Germline V gene sequence: CDR1 SGHDT, CDR2 YYEEEE. CDR3: CASSLVASGNTIYF. The CDR3 DNA follows: TGTGCCAGCAGCTTGGTAGCCTCTGGAAACACCATATATTTT.

Worth noting for this clone: Other nucleotide sequences in the sample specify the same CDR3. This chain uses TRBV5-1 with TRBJ2-5, with a weak D call TRBD1 (6 bases). Per the germline V gene, CDR1 is SGHRS and CDR2 is YFSETQ. The V end lost 0 bases, the J end lost 5 bases, and 14 bases lay between the germline ends. The CDR3 has 15 residues. DNA for the CDR3: TGCGCCAGCAGCTTGGTAGCAGGGGTCGGGGAGACCCAGTACTTC. Amino acids: CASSLVAGVGETQYF. Looking up the rest from reference TRBV5-1 and TRBJ2-5 gives the full variable domain: KAGVTQTPRYLIKTRGQQVTLSCSPISGHRSVSWYQQTPGQGLQFLFEYFSETQRNKGNFPGRFSGRQFSNSRSEMNVSTLELGDSALYLCASSLVAGVGETQYFGPGTRLLVL.

V gene TRBV5-1 combines with J gene TRBJ2-5, with 14 positions matching TRBD2. With 4 bases clipped from V and 1 base from J, the junction kept 9 bases outside the gene matches. CDR3 size: 18 residues. Germline CDR1 is SGHRS and CDR2 is YFSETQ. The CDR3 region has the DNA TGCGCCAGCAGCCCAGGACTAGCGGGAGGTCTCATCCAAGAGACCCAGTACTTC. It encodes CASSPGLAGGLIQETQYF.

The rearrangement joins TRBV11-2 to TRBJ1-2, with D tentatively TRBD1 (6 bases). This CDR3 is built from 15 residues. Germline V gives CDR1 SGHAT, CDR2 FQNNGV. V was shortened by 5 bases and J by 8 bases, with 21 bases between the two germline ends. CDR3 in amino acids: CASSQYITGTEGYTF. For the CDR3, the DNA is TGTGCCAGCAGCCAATATATAACAGGGACGGAAGGCTACACCTTC.

The chain carries TRBV5-4 and TRBJ2-7; D not resolved. Per germline, CDR1 SGHNT and CDR2 YYREEE (reference sequence). With 0 bases removed from V and 5 bases from J, the gap between germline ends came to 9 bases. The CDR3 is 13 amino acids. CDR3 region: CASSLVQGNEQYF. The CDR3 nucleotides are TGTGCCAGCAGCTTGGTTCAAGGAAACGAGCAGTACTTC.

Comments on this clone: This CDR3 is also generated by other DNA sequences in the sample. The V and J genes are TRBV5-1 and TRBJ2-1, with a possible D match to TRBD2 (7 bases). Germline CDR1 reads SGHRS; CDR2 reads YFSETQ. The CDR3 consists of 15 residues. The V end was cut by 0 bases, the J end by 4 bases, with 11 bases between. The CDR3, as DNA: TGCGCCAGCAGCTTGGCGGGGGGCCGGTACAATGAGCAGTTCTTC. Translating it yields CASSLAGGRYNEQFF.

This clone was detected a few times. The same CDR3 is also encoded by other DNA sequences in this sample. The rearrangement joins TRBV20-1 to TRBJ2-3; no clear D. Germline lookup yields CDR1 DFQATT and CDR2 SNEGSKA (reference sequence). The CDR3 covers 11 residues. V lost 1 base, J lost 5 bases, and 4 bases lay in between. This CDR3 is CSARVVDTQYF. CDR3 coding DNA: TGCAGTGCTAGAGTTGTAGATACGCAGTATTTT.

J is TRBJ2-5 and V is TRBV6-1; D ambiguous. Trimming removed 6 bases at V and 4 bases at J, with 12 bases between. The V gene's germline CDR1 is MNHNS and CDR2 SASEGT. This CDR3 region has 13 residues. CDR3 loop: CASSPLAPETQYF. DNA for the CDR3: TGTGCCAGCAGCCCCCTTGCCCCAGAGACCCAGTACTTC.

V usage is TRBV28 and J usage is TRBJ1-4; perhaps TRBD1 as D (5 bases). CDR1 and CDR2 (germline): MDHEN, SYDVKM. The CDR3 contains 17 residues. Trimming shortened V by 5 bases and J by 5 bases, and 21 bases separated the two germline ends. The DNA of the CDR3 is TGTGCCAGCAGTCCCGCACGGGGGGTGAAGATAAATGAAAAACTGTTTTTT. This encodes CASSPARGVKINEKLFF. Drawing the rest from reference TRBV28 and TRBJ1-4, the complete variable domain is DVKVTQSSRYLVKRTGEKVFLECVQDMDHENMFWYRQDPGLGLRLIYFSYDVKMKEKGDIPEGYSVSREKKERFSLILESASTNQTSMYLCASSPARGVKINEKLFFGSGTQLSVL.

V is TRBV7-9 and J is TRBJ2-1, with 7 nucleotides matching TRBD1. Germline V gene data show CDR1 as SEHNR and CDR2 as FQNEAQ (reference sequence). J was trimmed by 2 bases and V by 4 bases; bases with no gene match: 5. The CDR3 spans 15 residues. CDR3 bases: TGTGCCAGCAGCTCCGACAGGGCCCCCTACAATGAGCAGTTCTTC. Its translation is CASSSDRAPYNEQFF.

The chain's CDR3 is CASSLGAGSYEQYF. The CDR3 DNA sequence: TGTGCCAGCAGCTTAGGGGCAGGGTCCTACGAGCAGTACTTC. The gene calls are TRBV6-1 and TRBJ2-7, with D possibly TRBD1 on 5 matching bases. The CDR3 is 14 residues long. Germline V lookup: CDR1 MNHNS, CDR2 SASEGT. V was trimmed by 6 bases and J by 1 base, leaving 13 bases between them.